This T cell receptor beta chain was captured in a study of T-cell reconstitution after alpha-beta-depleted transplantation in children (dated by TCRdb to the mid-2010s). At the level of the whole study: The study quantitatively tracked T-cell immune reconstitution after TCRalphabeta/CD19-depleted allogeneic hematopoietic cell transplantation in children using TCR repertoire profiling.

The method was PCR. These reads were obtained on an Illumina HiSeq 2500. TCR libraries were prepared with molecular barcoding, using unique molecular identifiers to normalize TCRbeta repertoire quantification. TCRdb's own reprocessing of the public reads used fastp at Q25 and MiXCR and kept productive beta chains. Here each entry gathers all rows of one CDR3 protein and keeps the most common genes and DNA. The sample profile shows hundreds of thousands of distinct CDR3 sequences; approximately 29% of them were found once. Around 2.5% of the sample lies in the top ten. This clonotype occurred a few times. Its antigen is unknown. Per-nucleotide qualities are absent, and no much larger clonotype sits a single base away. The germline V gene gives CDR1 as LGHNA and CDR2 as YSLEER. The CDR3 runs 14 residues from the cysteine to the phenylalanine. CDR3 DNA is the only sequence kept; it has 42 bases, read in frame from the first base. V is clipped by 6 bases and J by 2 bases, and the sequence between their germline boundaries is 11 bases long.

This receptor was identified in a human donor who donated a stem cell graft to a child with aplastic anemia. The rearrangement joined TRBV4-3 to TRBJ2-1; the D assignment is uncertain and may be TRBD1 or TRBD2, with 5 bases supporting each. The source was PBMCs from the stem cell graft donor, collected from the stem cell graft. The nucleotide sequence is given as TGCGCCAGCAGTAACCGGGACGCCTACAATGAGCAGTTCTTC. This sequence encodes CASSNRDAYNEQFF.